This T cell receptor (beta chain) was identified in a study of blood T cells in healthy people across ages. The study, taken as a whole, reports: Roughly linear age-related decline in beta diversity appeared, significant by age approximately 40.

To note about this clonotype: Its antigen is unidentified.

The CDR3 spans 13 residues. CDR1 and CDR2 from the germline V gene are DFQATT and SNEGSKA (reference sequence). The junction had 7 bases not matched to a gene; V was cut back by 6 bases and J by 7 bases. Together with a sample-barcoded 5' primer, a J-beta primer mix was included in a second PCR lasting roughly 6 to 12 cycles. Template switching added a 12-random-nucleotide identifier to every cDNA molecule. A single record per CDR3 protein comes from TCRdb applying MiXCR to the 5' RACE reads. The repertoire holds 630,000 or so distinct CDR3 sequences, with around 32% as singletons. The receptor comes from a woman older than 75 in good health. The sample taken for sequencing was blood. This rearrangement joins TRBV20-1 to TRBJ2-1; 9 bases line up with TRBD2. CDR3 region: CSASGGRWNEQFF. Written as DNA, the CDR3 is TGCAGTGCGAGCGGGGGGCGGTGGAATGAGCAGTTCTTC.